These 22 T cell receptor beta chains were all obtained from the same sample, sequenced in a study of blood T cell repertoires in COVID-19. Sequencing used immunoSEQ multiplex PCR; TCRdb keeps in-frame clones, though not all of them. Among some 130,000 clones, about 86% were seen once, and the ten largest hold roughly 15%. The sample comprised peripheral blood. The receptor set was obtained from a woman between 45 and 65 years old with acute or convalescent COVID-19.

The rearrangement links TRBV6-6 to TRBJ1-4; possibly TRBD1 for D (6 bases). This CDR3 is built from 15 residues. From germline, CDR1 is MNHNY and CDR2 SVGAGI (reference sequence). V was clipped by 0 bases and J by 6 bases, with 11 bases between them. The CDR3 nucleotides read TGTGCCAGCAGTTACTCGGTGGGGGCTTATGAAAAACTGTTTTTT. Translating gives CASSYSVGAYEKLFF.

This clone occurred a few times. The chain couples TRBV6-5 to TRBJ1-1, with 8 bases lining up with TRBD1. The CDR3 is 14 residues long. Trimming removed 6 bases from V and 5 bases from J; junction bases left unmatched: 8. Germline V CDR1 and CDR2: MNHEY, SVGAGI. CDR3 coding DNA: TGTGCCAGCAGAGGACAGGGACGGACGACTGAAGCTTTCTTT. It codes for CASRGQGRTTEAFF.

There are a few counts of this clone. This rearrangement joins TRBV2 to TRBJ1-3; D is unclear. Per germline, CDR1 SNHLY and CDR2 FYNNEI. Trimming shortened V by 6 bases and J by 0 bases, and 6 bases separated the two germline ends. This CDR3 has 13 amino acids. DNA of the CDR3: TGTGCCAGCAGCTCCGTCTCTGGAAACACCATATATTTT. This encodes CASSSVSGNTIYF.

The V and J genes are TRBV10-3 and TRBJ1-1, with 8 bases identical to TRBD1. CDR1 and CDR2 (germline): ENHRY, SYGVKD. Trimming cost V 10 bases and J 4 bases; bases outside gene matches: 14. This CDR3 spans 15 amino acids. Here the CDR3 reads CATLEDRGRVTEAFF. Here the CDR3 DNA reads TGTGCCACCCTAGAAGACAGGGGTCGGGTCACTGAAGCTTTCTTT.

This chain links TRBV13 with TRBJ1-1; D perhaps matches TRBD1 (5 bases). The length of the CDR3 is 13 residues. Germline values: CDR1 PRHDT, CDR2 FYEKMQ (reference sequence). Trimming stripped 3 bases from V and 5 bases from J, with 10 bases between. CDR3 residues: CASSFLAGTEAFF. DNA of the CDR3: TGTGCCAGCAGCTTTTTGGCAGGGACTGAAGCTTTCTTT.

The rearrangement links TRBV6-5 to TRBJ1-2; 9 nucleotides match TRBD1. V dropped 8 bases and J dropped 3; count of bases not matched to a gene: 7. CDR1 MNHEY and CDR2 SVGAGI come from the germline V gene. This CDR3 is 14 amino acids long. DNA for the CDR3: TGTGCCAGCGGAATAACAGGGGGCCACTATGGCTACACCTTC. Translation gives CASGITGGHYGYTF.

To note about this clone: One junction end does not reproduce the germline sequence, and a read error may be involved. The chain employs TRBV25-1 and TRBJ2-7; perhaps TRBD1 as D (6 bases). Germline assignment: CDR1 MGHDK and CDR2 SYGVNS. The CDR3 is 12 amino acids. DNA of the CDR3: TGTGCCAGTAGTGTCACAGGGCTCGAGCAGTACTTC. Its translation: CASSVTGLEQYF.

This clone was observed a handful of times. The V and J genes are TRBV5-1 and TRBJ2-7; D is perhaps TRBD2 (7 bases). Germline V gives CDR1 SGHRS, CDR2 YFSETQ. V lost 5 bases to trimming and J lost 0 bases, with 18 bases between them. This CDR3 region has 16 residues. The CDR3 sequence is CASRPSGQLSSYEQYF. The CDR3 DNA follows: TGCGCCAGCAGACCTAGCGGACAGCTAAGCTCCTACGAGCAGTACTTC.

The chain carries TRBV23-1 and TRBJ2-1, with 8 nucleotides matching TRBD1. TRBV23-1 is labeled an ORF, and its function is uncertain. The CDR3 loop spans 19 amino acids. The V gene end was trimmed by 1 base and the J gene end by 4 bases; junction bases not matched to a gene: 15. The CDR3 is CASSQFCQGAFTQYNEQFF. DNA for the CDR3: TGCGCCAGCAGTCAATTCTGCCAGGGGGCTTTTACTCAATACAATGAGCAGTTCTTC.

This chain links TRBV30 with TRBJ1-6; D might be TRBD1 (5 bases). This CDR3 has 14 residues. In germline, CDR1 is GTSNPN, CDR2 SVGIG (reference sequence). Trimming stripped 2 bases from V and 7 bases from J, with 12 bases between. The CDR3 sequence: CAWSPTTGNSPLHF. Here the CDR3 DNA reads TGTGCCTGGAGTCCTACCACAGGAAATTCACCCCTCCACTTT.

The chain is built from TRBV5-1 and TRBJ2-3; no firm D call. The CDR3 totals 11 residues. V lost 3 bases and J 5 bases, leaving 4 bases between the germline ends. Germline V gene lookup returns CDR1 SGHRS and CDR2 YFSETQ. The CDR3 spells CASSSRDTQYF. In DNA form, the CDR3 reads TGCGCCAGCAGCTCTAGAGATACGCAGTATTTT.

This clone was seen a handful of times. CDR3 sequence (DNA): TGTGCCAGCAGCTTGGATCCAGGGTCCGAGCAGTACTTC. Protein sequence: CASSLDPGSEQYF. The chain has TRBV5-6 and TRBJ2-7, with a tentative D call TRBD1 (5 bases). This CDR3 region has 13 residues. The V end lost 0 bases, the J end lost 6 bases, and 10 bases lay between the germline ends. CDR1 and CDR2 from the germline V gene are SGHDT and YYEEEE.

This chain links TRBV5-1 with TRBJ2-1; D call uncertain. The CDR3 totals 13 residues. Germline CDR1 reads SGHRS; CDR2 reads YFSETQ. Between the trimmed V and J ends, which lost 0 bases and 5 bases, there was a span of 6 bases. The CDR3 DNA reads as TGCGCCAGCAGCTTGGGCGCGAACAATGAGCAGTTCTTC. Its protein is CASSLGANNEQFF.

This clone was detected only a few times. V gene TRBV5-4 combines with J gene TRBJ2-7, with 7 bases lining up with TRBD2. There are 15 residues in the CDR3. J lost 3 bases, V lost 5 bases, and 11 bases had no gene match. Germline values: CDR1 SGHNT, CDR2 YYREEE (reference sequence). The CDR3 DNA reads as TGTGCCAGCAGGGCCCCGAACAGCGGGAACTACGAGCAGTACTTC. Amino acid sequence: CASRAPNSGNYEQYF. The variable domain in full, completed from reference TRBV5-4 and TRBJ2-7, reads ETGVTQSPTHLIKTRGQQVTLRCSSQSGHNTVSWYQQALGQGPQFIFQYYREEENGRGNFPPRFSGLQFPNYSSELNVNALELDDSALYLCASRAPNSGNYEQYFGPGTRLTVT.

This chain links TRBV4-1 with TRBJ2-1; 14 bases line up with TRBD2. V shed 1 base, J shed 10 bases, and the junction held 6 bases outside the gene matches. The CDR3 runs 16 residues. Germline V CDR1 and CDR2: MGHRA, YSYEKL. The CDR3 DNA reads as TGCGCCAGCAGCCAAGTTCTCCGGACTAGCGGGGGGGAGCAGTTCTTC. This sequence encodes CASSQVLRTSGGEQFF.

The chain uses TRBV3-1 (or the pseudogene TRBV3-2) and TRBJ2-7, with 7 bases that match TRBD1. V trimming: 4 bases; J trimming: 3 bases; junction bases outside the gene matches: 6. Germline V CDR1 and CDR2: LGHDT, YNNKEL (reference sequence). The CDR3 sequence is 14 residues long. CDR3 sequence: CASSPTGLYYEQYF. The CDR3 coding sequence is TGTGCCAGCAGCCCGACAGGGCTGTACTACGAGCAGTACTTC.

The chain links TRBV14 to TRBJ2-1; 10 bases line up with TRBD2. The CDR3 runs 18 residues. Germline V gene lookup returns CDR1 SGHDN and CDR2 FVKESK. Trimming took 1 base from V and 3 from J; bases not matched to a gene: 9. The CDR3 is CASSQGASGGAFYNEQFF. DNA of the CDR3: TGTGCCAGCAGCCAAGGAGCCAGCGGGGGGGCCTTCTACAATGAGCAGTTCTTC.

J is TRBJ1-1 and V is TRBV19; no firm D call. Trimming took off 3 bases at V and 1 base at J, with 3 bases between the two ends. Germline CDR1 reads LNHDA; CDR2 reads SQIVND (reference sequence). This CDR3 is built from 12 residues. In DNA, the CDR3 is TGTGCCAGTAGTATGAGGAACACTGAAGCTTTCTTT. This gives the protein CASSMRNTEAFF.

V usage is TRBV30 and J usage is TRBJ2-7; 11 bases map to TRBD2. CDR1 and CDR2 from the germline V gene are GTSNPN and SVGIG (reference sequence). V lost 3 bases, J lost 2 bases, and 3 bases stayed unmatched. There are 14 residues in the CDR3. The CDR3 is CAWRLAGGTYEQYF. The CDR3 nucleotides read TGTGCCTGGAGGTTAGCGGGGGGGACCTACGAGCAGTACTTC. The full variable domain, rest sourced from reference TRBV30 and TRBJ2-7, is SQTIHQWPATLVQPVGSPLSLECTVEGTSNPNLYWYRQAAGRGLQLLFYSVGIGQISSEVPQNLSASRPQDRQFILSSKKLLLSDSGFYLCAWRLAGGTYEQYFGPGTRLTVT.

V is TRBV5-8 and J is TRBJ2-1, with D uncertain. Trimming removed 4 bases at V and 0 bases at J, with 17 bases between. Germline CDR1 and CDR2: SGHTS and YDEGEE. The CDR3 contains 17 residues. CDR3 in DNA: TGTGCCAGCAGCCCGCCACCGGGTTTTGGCTCCTACAATGAGCAGTTCTTC. This encodes CASSPPPGFGSYNEQFF.

The chain uses TRBV25-1 and TRBJ1-5; perhaps TRBD1 as D (6 bases). Germline V gene lookup returns CDR1 MGHDK and CDR2 SYGVNS. Trimming shortened V by 5 bases and J by 5 bases, and 10 bases separated the two germline ends. The CDR3 totals 13 residues. In nucleotides, the CDR3 is TGTGCCAGCAGTCCAGGACAGTATCAGCCCCAGCATTTT. Encoded protein: CASSPGQYQPQHF. The complete variable domain, with remaining parts taken from reference TRBV25-1 and TRBJ1-5, reads EADIYQTPRYLVIGTGKKITLECSQTMGHDKMYWYQQDPGMELHLIHYSYGVNSTEKGDLSSESTVSRIRTEHFPLTLESARPSHTSQYLCASSPGQYQPQHFGDGTRLSIL.

The chain employs TRBV11-2 and TRBJ1-4; the D gene is possibly TRBD1 (5 bases). The CDR3 is 15 amino acids. V lost 2 bases, J lost 7 bases, and 14 bases lay in between. Germline CDR1 is SGHAT and CDR2 is FQNNGV. The CDR3 loop reads CASSLIRGWGEKLFF. DNA of the CDR3: TGTGCCAGCAGCTTAATAAGGGGTTGGGGTGAAAAACTGTTTTTT.